This T cell receptor (beta chain) was captured in a study of blood T cell repertoires in COVID-19. Study-wide context: COVID-19 samples, acute and convalescent, were from the United States, Italy and Spain. T cells, B-cell-depleted T cells, or PBMCs provided the cDNA or gDNA that served as material.

Per the study methods: Amplification of reference gene primers was used by the study to estimate nucleated cell counts. Using immunoSEQ multiplex PCR, the repertoire was profiled, and TCRdb retains in-frame clones only, with some absent. V and J calls and clone size come straight from that table; D and trimming were deduced from the DNA. The sample yields about 70,000 clones, around 90% seen once. V shed 1 base, J shed 7 bases, and the junction held 7 bases outside the gene matches. Germline V CDR1 and CDR2: SGHDT, YYEEEE. CDR3 length: 14 amino acids. The specimen was peripheral blood. The origin of this receptor is a young woman with acute or convalescent COVID-19. The chain uses TRBV5-6 and TRBJ1-1, with 7 bases aligning to TRBD1. Here the CDR3 DNA reads TGTGCCAGCAGCTTGCTGACAGGGCGGAGTGAAGCTTTCTTT. This codes for CASSLLTGRSEAFF.